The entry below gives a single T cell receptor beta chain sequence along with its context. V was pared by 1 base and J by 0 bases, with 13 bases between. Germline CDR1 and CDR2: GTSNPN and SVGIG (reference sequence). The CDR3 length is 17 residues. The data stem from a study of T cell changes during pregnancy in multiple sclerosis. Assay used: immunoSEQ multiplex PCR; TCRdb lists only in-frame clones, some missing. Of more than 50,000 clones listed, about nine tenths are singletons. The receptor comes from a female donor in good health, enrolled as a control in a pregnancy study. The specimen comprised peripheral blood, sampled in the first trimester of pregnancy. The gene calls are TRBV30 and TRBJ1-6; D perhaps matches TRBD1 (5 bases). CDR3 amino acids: CAWSAETASSYNSPLHF. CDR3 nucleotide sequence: TGTGCCTGGAGTGCCGAGACAGCTAGCTCCTATAATTCACCCCTCCACTTT.